Listed here is a single TCR beta chain. This record belongs to a study of blood T cell repertoires in COVID-19. This CDR3 is 13 amino acids long. Germline CDR1 reads SGHNT; CDR2 reads YENEEA. V lost 1 base, J lost 9 bases, and 10 bases lay in between. Only in-frame clones appear in the TCRdb table, and some are missing; sequencing was by immunoSEQ multiplex PCR. The sample lists about 100,000 clones; about 82% were seen once. This clonotype was sampled from a man over 45 with active or convalescent COVID-19. This chain uses TRBV11-3 with TRBJ1-5; no firm D call. The sample consisted of peripheral blood. For the CDR3, the DNA is TGTGCCAGCAGCTTAGGAAGGGAGAGGCCCCAGCATTTT. It codes for CASSLGRERPQHF.